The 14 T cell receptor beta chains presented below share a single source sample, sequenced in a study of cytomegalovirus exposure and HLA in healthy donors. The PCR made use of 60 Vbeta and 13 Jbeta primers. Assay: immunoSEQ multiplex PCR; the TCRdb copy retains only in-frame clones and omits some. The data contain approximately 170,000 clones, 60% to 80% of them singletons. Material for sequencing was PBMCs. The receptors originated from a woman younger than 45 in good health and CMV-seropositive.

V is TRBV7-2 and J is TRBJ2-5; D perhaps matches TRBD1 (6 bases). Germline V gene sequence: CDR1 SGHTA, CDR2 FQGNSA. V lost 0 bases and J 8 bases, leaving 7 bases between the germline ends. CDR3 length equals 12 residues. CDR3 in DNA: TGTGCCAGCAGCTTAGCGGGGGCAACCCAGTACTTC. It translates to CASSLAGATQYF.

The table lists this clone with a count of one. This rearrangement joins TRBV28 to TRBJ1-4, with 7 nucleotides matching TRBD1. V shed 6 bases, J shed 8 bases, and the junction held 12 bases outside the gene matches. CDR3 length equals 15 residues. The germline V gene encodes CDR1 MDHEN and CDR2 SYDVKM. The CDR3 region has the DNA TGTGCCAGCAGGGAAATAGACAGGGTAGGCGAAAAACTGTTTTTT. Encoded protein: CASREIDRVGEKLFF.

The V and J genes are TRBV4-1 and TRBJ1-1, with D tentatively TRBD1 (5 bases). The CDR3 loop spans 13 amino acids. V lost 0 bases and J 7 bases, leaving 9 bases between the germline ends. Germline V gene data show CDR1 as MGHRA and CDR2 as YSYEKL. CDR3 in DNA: TGCGCCAGCAGCCAAGATAGGGGACTTGAAGCTTTCTTT. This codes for CASSQDRGLEAFF.

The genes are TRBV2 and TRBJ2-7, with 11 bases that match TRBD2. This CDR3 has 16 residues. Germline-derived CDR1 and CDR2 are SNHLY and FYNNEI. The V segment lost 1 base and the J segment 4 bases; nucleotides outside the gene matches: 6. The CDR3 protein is CASSEGGLAGGYEQYF. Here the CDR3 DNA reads TGTGCCAGCAGTGAAGGAGGGCTAGCGGGAGGATACGAGCAGTACTTC.

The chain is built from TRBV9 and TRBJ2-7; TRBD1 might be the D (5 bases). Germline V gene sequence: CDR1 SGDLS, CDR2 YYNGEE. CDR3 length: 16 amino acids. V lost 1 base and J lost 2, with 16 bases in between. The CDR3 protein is CASSVSSQGNTYEQYF. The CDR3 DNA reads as TGTGCCAGCAGCGTATCTTCCCAGGGAAATACCTACGAGCAGTACTTC.

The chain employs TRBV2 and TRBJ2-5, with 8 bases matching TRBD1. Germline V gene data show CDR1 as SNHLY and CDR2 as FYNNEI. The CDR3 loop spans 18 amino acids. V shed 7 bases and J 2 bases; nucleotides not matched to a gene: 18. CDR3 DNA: TGTGCCAGCACCAACCCCGGGCTACAGGGGGACTGGCAAGAGACCCAGTACTTC. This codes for CASTNPGLQGDWQETQYF.

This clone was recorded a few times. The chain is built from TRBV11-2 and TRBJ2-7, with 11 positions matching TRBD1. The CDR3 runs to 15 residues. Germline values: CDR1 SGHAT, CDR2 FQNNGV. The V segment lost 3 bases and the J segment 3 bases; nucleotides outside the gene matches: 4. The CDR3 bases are TGTGCCAGCAGCTTTTGGGACAGGGGGGACTACGAGCAGTACTTC. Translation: CASSFWDRGDYEQYF.

CDR3 sequence reads: CASAKRTSGVSSYEQYF. The CDR3 DNA is TGTGCCAGCGCGAAACGGACTAGCGGGGTTAGCTCCTACGAGCAGTACTTC. The rearrangement joins TRBV27 to TRBJ2-7, with 12 bases lining up with TRBD2. Trimming cost V 8 bases and J 0 bases; bases outside gene matches: 11. This CDR3 comprises 17 residues. The germline V gene has CDR1 MNHEY and CDR2 SMNVEV (reference sequence).

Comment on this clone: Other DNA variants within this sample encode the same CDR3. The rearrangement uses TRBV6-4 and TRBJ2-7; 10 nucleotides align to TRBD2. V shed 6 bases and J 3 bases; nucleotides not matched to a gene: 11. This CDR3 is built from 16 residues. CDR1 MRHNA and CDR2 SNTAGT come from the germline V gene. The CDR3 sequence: CASRVPSGSSYYEQYF. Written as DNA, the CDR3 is TGTGCCAGCAGAGTTCCTAGCGGGAGCTCTTACTACGAGCAGTACTTC.

The CDR3 nucleotides read TGTGCCAGCAGCGATCCTAGTGACAGAAACTATGGCTACACCTTC. It translates to CASSDPSDRNYGYTF. The genes are TRBV2 and TRBJ1-2; maybe TRBD1 (5 bases). The CDR3 has 15 residues. Germline V CDR1 and CDR2: SNHLY, FYNNEI. V lost 6 bases, J lost 2 bases, and 16 bases lay in between.

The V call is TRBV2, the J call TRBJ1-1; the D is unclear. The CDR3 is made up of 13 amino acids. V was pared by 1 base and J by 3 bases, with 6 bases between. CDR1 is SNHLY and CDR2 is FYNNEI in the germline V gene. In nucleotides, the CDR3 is TGTGCCAGCAGTGAAGAACAACACACTGAAGCTTTCTTT. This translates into CASSEEQHTEAFF.

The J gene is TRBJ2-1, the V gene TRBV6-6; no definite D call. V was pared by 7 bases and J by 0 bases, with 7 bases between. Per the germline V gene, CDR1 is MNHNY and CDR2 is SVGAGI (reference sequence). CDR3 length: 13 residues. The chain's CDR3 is CASTDGSYNEQFF. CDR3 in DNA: TGTGCCAGCACAGATGGCTCCTACAATGAGCAGTTCTTC.

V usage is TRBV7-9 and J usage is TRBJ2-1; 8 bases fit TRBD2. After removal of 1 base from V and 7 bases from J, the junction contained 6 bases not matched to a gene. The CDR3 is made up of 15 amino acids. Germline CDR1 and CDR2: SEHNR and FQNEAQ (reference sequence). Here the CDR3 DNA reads TGTGCCAGCAGCTTAGTTGCGGGAGGAAGTAATGAGCAGTTCTTC. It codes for CASSLVAGGSNEQFF.

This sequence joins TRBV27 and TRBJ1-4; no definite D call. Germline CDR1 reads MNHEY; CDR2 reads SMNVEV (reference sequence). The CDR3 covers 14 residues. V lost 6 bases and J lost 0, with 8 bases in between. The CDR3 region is CASRSTATNEKLFF. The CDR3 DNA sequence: TGTGCCAGCAGATCAACTGCAACTAATGAAAAACTGTTTTTT.